The 14 T cell receptor beta chains in this list originate from one sample, sequenced in a study of response to subunit inactivated influenza vaccine. MiXCR was run by TCRdb on the RT-PCR reads, yielding one entry per CDR3 protein. Here the sample spans roughly 650,000 distinct CDR3 sequences, around 16% being singletons. The sequencing used PBMCs from blood, collected approximately 13 days after vaccination. These receptors came from a man aged 45 to 65 who received an inactivated influenza vaccine.

This clonotype was counted ten times or more. The chain combines TRBV5-1 with TRBJ2-7; D unresolved. CDR1 is SGHRS and CDR2 is YFSETQ in the germline V gene. The CDR3 covers 11 residues. The V gene lost 4 bases and the J gene lost 2 bases, with 4 bases spanning the gap. As DNA, the CDR3 is TGCGCCAGCAGCGGTACCTACGAGCAGTACTTC. Its protein product is CASSGTYEQYF.

Only a few counts were recorded for this clonotype. This chain links TRBV5-5 with TRBJ2-7; 9 nucleotides align to TRBD2. Germline V CDR1 and CDR2: SGHKS, YYEKEE (reference sequence). V gave up 0 bases and J gave up 7 bases; unmatched junction bases: 8. The CDR3 runs to 15 residues. CDR3 bases: TGTGCCAGCAGCTTGGGACTAGCGGAGCCTCGGGAGCAGTACTTC. Translated: CASSLGLAEPREQYF.

The chain joins TRBV24-1 to TRBJ2-1; the D gene could be TRBD1 or TRBD2 (5 bases each). The germline V gene has CDR1 KGHDR and CDR2 SFDVKD. V was shortened by 7 bases and J by 7 bases, with 10 bases between the two germline ends. The CDR3 consists of 12 residues. The chain's CDR3 is CATRTGANEQFF. The CDR3 region has the DNA TGTGCCACCAGAACCGGGGCGAATGAGCAGTTCTTC.

This clonotype was counted between two and nine times. The gene calls are TRBV5-1 and TRBJ2-1; 7 positions agree with TRBD2. This CDR3 is built from 14 residues. Germline assignment: CDR1 SGHRS and CDR2 YFSETQ. V lost 7 bases to trimming and J lost 9 bases; unmatched junction nucleotides: 13. CDR3 sequence reads: CASATGRELAEQFF. CDR3 nucleotide sequence: TGCGCCAGCGCAACCGGGCGGGAGCTTGCTGAGCAGTTCTTC. The full variable domain, with the rest looked up from reference TRBV5-1 and TRBJ2-1, is KAGVTQTPRYLIKTRGQQVTLSCSPISGHRSVSWYQQTPGQGLQFLFEYFSETQRNKGNFPGRFSGRQFSNSRSEMNVSTLELGDSALYLCASATGRELAEQFFGPGTRLTVL.

The rearrangement uses TRBV12-3 or TRBV12-4 and TRBJ2-5; TRBD2 matches 9 bases. The CDR3 has 14 amino acids. V dropped 3 bases and J dropped 9; count of bases not matched to a gene: 8. This CDR3 is CASSLIASGAPQYF. The CDR3 region has the DNA TGTGCCAGCAGTTTGATCGCTAGCGGGGCCCCCCAGTACTTC.

V and J are TRBV27 and TRBJ2-7; D is undetermined. Germline loops: CDR1 MNHEY, CDR2 SMNVEV (reference sequence). CDR3 length: 16 residues. V was cut by 6 bases and J by 2 bases, with 20 bases left in between. The CDR3 sequence is CASSHAFGVDTYEQYF. In DNA form, the CDR3 reads TGTGCCAGCAGCCACGCATTCGGAGTCGATACCTACGAGCAGTACTTC.

The V call is TRBV6-1, the J call TRBJ2-7, with unresolved D. The CDR3 spans 12 residues. Germline V gene data show CDR1 as MNHNS and CDR2 as SASEGT. V gave up 2 bases and J gave up 6 bases, with 8 bases separating them. The chain's CDR3 is CASSEKLGEQYF. CDR3 nucleotides: TGTGCCAGCAGTGAAAAGTTGGGCGAGCAGTACTTC.

This clonotype was seen only a few times. This sequence joins TRBV5-1 and TRBJ2-1; 8 nucleotides line up with TRBD1. The CDR3 loop spans 14 amino acids. V lost 4 bases to trimming and J lost 8 bases; unmatched junction nucleotides: 8. Germline V lookup: CDR1 SGHRS, CDR2 YFSETQ. The CDR3 sequence: CASSEDRATDEQFF. The CDR3 bases are TGCGCCAGCAGCGAGGACAGGGCCACCGATGAGCAGTTCTTC.

The genes are TRBV4-2 and TRBJ2-5; tentatively, D is TRBD2 (6 bases). The CDR3 consists of 15 residues. Trimming took off 4 bases at V and 1 base at J, with 13 bases between the two ends. CDR1 and CDR2 from the germline V gene are LGHNA and YNFKEQ. This CDR3 is CASSRTRGSQETQYF. In nucleotides, the CDR3 is TGTGCCAGCAGCCGGACCCGGGGGAGCCAAGAGACCCAGTACTTC.

This clonotype was counted between two and nine times. The rearrangement links TRBV29-1 to TRBJ2-1; D perhaps matches TRBD2 (8 bases). This CDR3 region has 15 residues. From germline, CDR1 is SQVTM and CDR2 ANQGSEA. Trimming cost V 6 bases and J 2 bases, with 17 bases left between them. The CDR3 spells CSVGRGTGAYNEQFF. The CDR3 DNA is TGCAGCGTCGGGAGGGGCACAGGGGCCTACAATGAGCAGTTCTTC.

This clonotype was detected only a few times. V is TRBV10-3 and J is TRBJ2-5; 9 nucleotides line up with TRBD1. The ends lost 6 bases at V and 1 base at J; junction bases unmatched: 6. The CDR3 is 15 amino acids. The germline gives CDR1 ENHRY, CDR2 SYGVKD. Written as DNA, the CDR3 is TGTGCCATCAGCGATCCGGGACAGGGCCAAGAGACCCAGTACTTC. It specifies CAISDPGQGQETQYF.

This clonotype was detected a few times. The gene calls are TRBV5-1 and TRBJ2-6; TRBD2 might be the D (6 bases). Germline CDR1 reads SGHRS; CDR2 reads YFSETQ. The CDR3 runs to 18 residues. V was cut by 4 bases and J by 1 base, with 18 bases left in between. The CDR3: CASSPEGLLRSGANVLTF. The DNA of the CDR3 is TGCGCCAGCAGCCCAGAGGGACTTTTAAGATCTGGGGCCAACGTCCTGACTTTC.

The chain couples TRBV28 to TRBJ2-7; D gene uncertain. The ends were cut back, 4 bases at V and 2 bases at J, with 9 bases in the middle. This CDR3 is built from 13 residues. Germline assignment: CDR1 MDHEN and CDR2 SYDVKM. The chain's CDR3 is CASSSAPPYEQYF. Written as DNA, the CDR3 is TGTGCCAGCAGTTCAGCACCCCCCTACGAGCAGTACTTC.

V gene TRBV7-7 combines with J gene TRBJ2-2; 7 bases line up with TRBD2. The CDR3 is 14 amino acids. Germline CDR1 SSHAT, CDR2 FNYEAQ (reference sequence). V shed 8 bases and J 0 bases; nucleotides not matched to a gene: 3. In DNA, the CDR3 is TGTGCCAGCTCAGCGGGACCGAACACCGGGGAGCTGTTTTTT. It is translated as CASSAGPNTGELFF.